This passage covers 19 T cell receptor beta chains from one sample sequenced in a study of T cells in Graves' hyperthyroidism and ophthalmopathy. TCR beta CDR3 regions were amplified from RNA. TCR CDR3 regions were first amplified by RT-PCR with HTBI primers. TCRdb re-called the multiplex PCR reads through MiXCR, storing one row per CDR3 protein. Among hundreds of thousands of distinct CDR3 sequences listed, under 25% were seen once. The specimen was blood. Receptors were obtained from a young man with Graves' ophthalmopathy.

J is TRBJ1-6 and V is TRBV5-8, with D perhaps TRBD1 (6 bases). The CDR3 has 16 residues. CDR1 SGHTS and CDR2 YDEGEE come from the germline V gene. V gave up 5 bases and J gave up 5 bases, with 17 bases separating them. CDR3 nucleotide sequence: TGTGCCAGCAGTTTCAACCCCGGACAGAATAATTCACCCCTCCACTTT. This codes for CASSFNPGQNNSPLHF.

The chain combines TRBV18 with TRBJ2-5, with TRBD2 matching over 9 bases. Germline V gene sequence: CDR1 KGHSH, CDR2 LQKENI. With V trimmed by 4 bases and J by 5 bases, 8 bases remained unmatched. This CDR3 has 15 residues. Here the CDR3 reads CASSRRSGSGETQYF. Written as DNA, the CDR3 is TGTGCCAGCTCACGTCGTAGCGGGAGCGGGGAGACCCAGTACTTC.

In DNA form, the CDR3 reads TGCGCCAGCAGCACCGGAGGTCAGGGGGCGTGGGTCCTAAACGCCGGGGAGCTGTTTTTT. This sequence encodes CASSTGGQGAWVLNAGELFF. The chain joins TRBV5-1 to TRBJ2-2; 8 positions match TRBD1. CDR3 length equals 20 residues. Germline CDR1 is SGHRS and CDR2 is YFSETQ. Losses at the gene ends were 4 bases for V and 6 bases for J; bases not matched to a gene: 23.

This clonotype was detected ten times or more. Sequence at one end of the junction differs from germline and may be a read error. The chain links TRBV5-1 to TRBJ1-1, with D maybe TRBD1 (5 bases). Germline values: CDR1 SGHRS, CDR2 YFSETQ. The CDR3 extends over 13 amino acids. Here the CDR3 reads CASSFQGNTEAFF. DNA of the CDR3: TGTGCCAGCAGTTTCCAGGGGAACACTGAAGCTTTCTTT.

This clonotype was seen more than once but under ten times. The chain links TRBV29-1 to TRBJ1-2; 7 bases are a match to TRBD1. There are 10 residues in the CDR3. CDR1 SQVTM and CDR2 ANQGSEA come from the germline V gene. Unmatched junction bases numbered 1, after V lost 6 bases and J lost 6 bases. The CDR3 nucleotides are TGCAGCGTAGGGGGCAATGGCTACACCTTC. Protein: CSVGGNGYTF.

The rearrangement links TRBV12-5 to TRBJ2-7; D gene uncertain. Looked up from germline, CDR1 is LGHNT and CDR2 is FRNRAP. V lost 0 bases to trimming and J lost 0 bases, with 15 bases between them. The length of the CDR3 is 17 residues. The CDR3 region has the DNA TGTGCTAGTGGTTTGGTACTCCGGTACTTCCCCTCCTACGAGCAGTACTTC. This encodes CASGLVLRYFPSYEQYF.

The sample holds a few counts of this clonotype. This chain uses TRBV5-1 with TRBJ2-7; D is possibly TRBD2 (6 bases). V lost 0 bases and J lost 5, with 9 bases in between. This CDR3 comprises 13 residues. Germline lookup yields CDR1 SGHRS and CDR2 YFSETQ. DNA for the CDR3: TGCGCCAGCAGCTTGGGGAGGGACCACGAGCAGTACTTC. Its protein product is CASSLGRDHEQYF.

This clonotype was seen repeatedly, ten times or more. The rearrangement uses TRBV24-1 and TRBJ2-1; D not resolved. The V gene lost 4 bases and the J gene lost 4 bases, with 7 bases spanning the gap. The CDR3 sequence is 13 residues long. Germline V gene sequence: CDR1 KGHDR, CDR2 SFDVKD. The CDR3 DNA reads TGTGCCACCAGTGAGTCGTGGTACAATGAGCAGTTCTTC. Encoded protein: CATSESWYNEQFF.

This clonotype was seen a handful of times. One end of the junction varies from germline; a read error may be responsible. This CDR3 is CASSYGTSGLRHF. The CDR3 nucleotides read TGTGCCAGCAGTTACGGGACTAGCGGGTTGCGGCACTTC. This chain uses TRBV6-6 with TRBJ2-7; 12 bases are shared with TRBD2. Germline V gene lookup returns CDR1 MNHNY and CDR2 SVGAGI (reference sequence). The CDR3 spans 13 residues.

This clonotype was recorded a few times. The V call is TRBV18, the J call TRBJ2-7; 7 positions match TRBD2. J lost 4 bases, V lost 0 bases, and 6 bases had no gene match. This CDR3 region has 15 residues. CDR1 is KGHSH, CDR2 LQKENI, per germline. The CDR3 sequence: CASSPPASGMYEQYF. The CDR3 DNA is TGTGCCAGCTCACCACCCGCTAGCGGAATGTACGAGCAGTACTTC.

This clonotype showed up just once. The V gene is TRBV19, the J gene TRBJ2-1; 10 bases fit TRBD2. The V gene's germline CDR1 is LNHDA and CDR2 SQIVND (reference sequence). Unmatched junction bases numbered 7, after V lost 6 bases and J lost 5 bases. The CDR3 contains 15 residues. The CDR3: CASRSDLAGDNEQFF. DNA of the CDR3: TGTGCCAGTAGATCGGATCTAGCGGGAGACAATGAGCAGTTCTTC.

This clonotype has a count of ten or more. The V call is TRBV5-1, the J call TRBJ2-7; 10 nucleotides match TRBD1. The CDR3 length is 15 residues. The V segment lost 7 bases and the J segment 7 bases; nucleotides outside the gene matches: 14. CDR1 is SGHRS and CDR2 is YFSETQ in the germline V gene. The CDR3 DNA is TGCGCCAGCGAAAAAACCGGGACAGGGGTCGAGGAGCAGTACTTC. This translates into CASEKTGTGVEEQYF.

The chain employs TRBV19 and TRBJ2-1, with TRBD2 matching 11 bases. Trimming took 1 base from V and 2 from J; bases not matched to a gene: 4. This CDR3 region has 17 residues. CDR1 is LNHDA, CDR2 SQIVND, per germline (reference sequence). The chain's CDR3 is CASSIGLAGGAYNEQFF. The DNA of the CDR3 is TGTGCCAGTAGTATAGGCCTAGCGGGAGGAGCCTACAATGAGCAGTTCTTC.

The chain has TRBV20-1 and TRBJ2-1, with TRBD2 matching over 7 bases. The trim removed 6 bases at V and 7 bases at J, leaving 12 bases unmatched. Germline lookup yields CDR1 DFQATT and CDR2 SNEGSKA (reference sequence). This CDR3 region has 14 residues. This CDR3 is CSALGLVGGNEQFF. DNA for the CDR3: TGCAGTGCCTTAGGACTAGTCGGGGGGAATGAGCAGTTCTTC.

The rearrangement joins TRBV28 to TRBJ2-7, with TRBD1 as a possible D gene (6 bases). V lost 6 bases to trimming and J lost 6 bases, with 18 bases between them. CDR1 is MDHEN and CDR2 is SYDVKM in the germline V gene. This CDR3 region has 14 residues. CDR3 amino acids: CASSHLTGLLEQYF. The CDR3 DNA follows: TGTGCCAGCAGCCATCTAACAGGGCTCCTCGAGCAGTACTTC.

The CDR3 sequence: CASSTPLSGTGGPTDTQYF. In DNA form, the CDR3 reads TGTGCCAGCAGCACACCATTGTCCGGGACAGGGGGTCCTACAGATACGCAGTATTTT. The chain recombines TRBV7-9 with TRBJ2-3, with 11 nucleotides matching TRBD1. The CDR3 runs 19 residues. The junction had 16 bases not matched to a gene; V was cut back by 5 bases and J by 3 bases. CDR1 and CDR2 from the germline V gene are SEHNR and FQNEAQ (reference sequence).

V usage is TRBV3-1 and J usage is TRBJ2-7; D unclear. V was cut by 1 base and J by 3 bases, with 13 bases left in between. The CDR3 loop spans 15 amino acids. From germline, CDR1 is LGHDT and CDR2 YNNKEL (reference sequence). The CDR3 nucleotides read TGTGCCAGCAGCCAAGGTGGCAAAGGGTACTACGAGCAGTACTTC. It specifies CASSQGGKGYYEQYF.

The chain recombines TRBV27 with TRBJ2-1, with 13 nucleotides matching TRBD2. This CDR3 region has 17 residues. The germline gives CDR1 MNHEY, CDR2 SMNVEV (reference sequence). Trimming removed 8 bases from V and 7 bases from J; junction bases left unmatched: 14. The CDR3 protein is CASSRLAGGKSRNEQFF. Here the CDR3 DNA reads TGTGCCAGCTCGCGACTAGCGGGAGGTAAATCCAGGAATGAGCAGTTCTTC.

A few counts support this clonotype. The gene calls are TRBV28 and TRBJ1-5; perhaps TRBD1 as D (5 bases). This CDR3 has 12 amino acids. The germline V and J ends were trimmed by 5 bases and 6 bases, with 8 bases remaining between them. From germline, CDR1 is MDHEN and CDR2 SYDVKM. In DNA form, the CDR3 reads TGTGCCAGCAGTCCGGGGGGTCAGCCCCAGCATTTT. Its translation: CASSPGGQPQHF.